A selection of T cell receptor beta chains follows, all from one sample in a study of blood T cell repertoires in COVID-19. Repertoires were generated with immunoSEQ multiplex PCR, while TCRdb's copy carries only in-frame clones and drops some. In the table there are about 230,000 clones, 80% to 85% of which are singletons. Sequencing input: peripheral blood. These receptors were taken from a woman aged 80 or older with active or convalescent COVID-19. Each CDR3 is given with its conserved first and last residue. Fields, in order: clone size, D gene, V gene, CDR3 length, J gene, CDR3 DNA, CDR3 protein. D genes are given only for firm matches. Part of the rows lack a size; the others show once, few, many or a class for expanded clones.

>.|TRBD1|TRBV4-3|18|TRBJ1-1
TGCGCCAGCAGCCGGAGGTTACCCGGGGACAGGGCGGCGGCTGAAGCTTTCTTT
CASSRRLPGDRAAAEAFF
>.|TRBD1|TRBV30|15|TRBJ2-5
TGTGCCTGGAGTCCCCCGACAGGGCTTCGAGAGACCCAGTACTTC
CAWSPPTGLRETQYF
>.|TRBD2|TRBV7-3|16|TRBJ2-1
TGTGCCAGCAGCCAGAATGGCGGGGGGGCAATGAATGAGCAGTTCTTC
CASSQNGGGAMNEQFF
>once|TRBD2|TRBV20-1|15|TRBJ2-5
TGCAGTGCTAGTAGGCCAGCGGGGGACCAAGAGACCCAGTACTTC
CSASRPAGDQETQYF
>.|.|TRBV5-1|12|TRBJ1-2
TGCGCCAGCAGCCCAGGGGCGGCTGGCTACACCTTC
CASSPGAAGYTF
>.|TRBD2|TRBV30|17|TRBJ2-2
TGTGCCTGGAGTACCGGGACTAGCGGGGAGAACACCGGGGAGCTGTTTTTT
CAWSTGTSGENTGELFF
>.|.|TRBV2|13|TRBJ1-4
TGTGCCAGCAGTGCGGCGGGGCCGGAAAAACTGTTTTTT
CASSAAGPEKLFF
>.|.|TRBV5-1|14|TRBJ2-1
TGCGCCAGCAGCTTGACACCGGAGAACAATGAGCAGTTCTTC
CASSLTPENNEQFF
>.|.|TRBV19|13|TRBJ2-1
TGTGCCAGTAGTATGATAAGAGACAAGGAGCAGTTCTTC
CASSMIRDKEQFF
>.|.|TRBV7-2|13|TRBJ2-7
TGTGCCAGCAGCTTATATAGCGGAAGCGAGCAGTACTTC
CASSLYSGSEQYF
>.|.|TRBV6-6|16|TRBJ1-4
TGTGCCAGCAGTTACCTGGGGGCCGCAACTAATGAAAAACTGTTTTTT
CASSYLGAATNEKLFF
>.|.|TRBV5-6|17|TRBJ2-7
TGTGCCAGCAGCTTAGGTTCCGTGCCAGGGGGGACCTACGAGCAGTACTTC
CASSLGSVPGGTYEQYF
>.|TRBD2|TRBV20-1|14|TRBJ2-3
TGCAGTGCAAGTGTAGCGGGAGTGACAGATACGCAGTATTTT
CSASVAGVTDTQYF
>.|.|TRBV9|15|TRBJ2-1
TGTGCCAGCACCCACAGAGGGGACTCTTACAATGAGCAGTTCTTC
CASTHRGDSYNEQFF
>.|TRBD2|TRBV11-2|15|TRBJ2-3
TGTGCCAGCAGCTTACAGCGGGGGGTGTTGGGTACGCAGTATTTT
CASSLQRGVLGTQYF
>once|.|TRBV18|13|TRBJ1-2
TGTGCCAGCTCACTAAACACCAACTATGGCTACACCTTC
CASSLNTNYGYTF
>.|.|TRBV18|15|TRBJ2-7
TGTGCCAGCTCACAAGAGACGGGAAGCTCCTACGAGCAGTACTTC
CASSQETGSSYEQYF
>.|TRBD2|TRBV15|15|TRBJ2-7
TGTGCCACCAGCAGAGATCGGACTAGTTCCTACGAGCAGTACTTC
CATSRDRTSSYEQYF
>.|.|TRBV5-1|14|TRBJ2-5
TGCGCCAGCAGCTTGAGGCAGGTTGGAGAGACCCAGTACTTC
CASSLRQVGETQYF
>.|TRBD1|TRBV9|15|TRBJ1-1
TGTGCCAGCAGCCTCCAAGACAGGGGGCCCGGTGAAGCTTTCTTT
CASSLQDRGPGEAFF
>.|.|TRBV5-1|15|TRBJ2-2
TGCGCCAGCAGCCCGGACAACCGGCCCACCGGGGAGCTGTTTTTT
CASSPDNRPTGELFF
>.|TRBD2|TRBV7-2|15|TRBJ2-7
TGTGCCAGCAGCTTAGGGGGGACTAACCTCTACGAGCAGTACTTC
CASSLGGTNLYEQYF
>.|.|TRBV3-1/TRBV3-2|15|TRBJ2-3
TGTGCCAGCAGCCAGGGCGGGGCCCACACAGATACGCAGTATTTT
CASSQGGAHTDTQYF
>.|.|TRBV27|14|TRBJ2-1
TGTGCCCCCAGCGGGCCCCCGAGGGGCAATGAGCAGTTCTTC
CAPSGPPRGNEQFF
>.|.|TRBV7-2|12|TRBJ2-7
TGTGCCAGCAGCCGGGTCCTCTACGAGCAGTACTTC
CASSRVLYEQYF
>.|.|TRBV6-2/TRBV6-3|12|TRBJ1-2
TGTGCCAGCAGTCAACATGCTGGTGGCTACACCTTC
CASSQHAGGYTF
>.|.|TRBV11-2|15|TRBJ2-7
TGTGCCAGCAGCTTAGCAACAGGGAACACCTACGAGCAGTACTTC
CASSLATGNTYEQYF
>.|.|TRBV5-1|16|TRBJ2-6
TGCGCCAGCAGCTTGGGTGTCTCCTCTGGGGCCAACGTCCTGACTTTC
CASSLGVSSGANVLTF
>.|TRBD1|TRBV4-2|18|TRBJ1-2
TGTGCCAGCAGCCAAGAAGGGGTGGCGACAGGGGTTAACTATGGCTACACCTTC
CASSQEGVATGVNYGYTF
>.|.|TRBV30|12|TRBJ1-1
TGTGCCTGGAGTCCTTTGTCTAGGGAAGCTTTCTTT
CAWSPLSREAFF
>few|TRBD1|TRBV28|13|TRBJ2-5
TGTGCCAGCCGGGCAGGGGGCCGCGAGACCCAGTACTTC
CASRAGGRETQYF
>.|.|TRBV12-3/TRBV12-4|13|TRBJ2-7
TGTGCCAGCAGCTCGAGCGGTACCTACGAGCAGTACTTC
CASSSSGTYEQYF
>.|.|TRBV4-3|16|TRBJ2-6
TGCGCCAGCAGCCAACTTCCGAGCTCTGGGGCCAACGTCCTGACTTTC
CASSQLPSSGANVLTF
>.|TRBD1|TRBV10-3|16|TRBJ1-1
TGTGCCATCAGTCCTCTCGGGACAGTAACCAACACTGAAGCTTTCTTT
CAISPLGTVTNTEAFF
>.|.|TRBV7-9|16|TRBJ1-4
TGTGCCAGCAGCTTCCCCCCGGGCAGGGTGGGTGAAAAACTGTTTTTT
CASSFPPGRVGEKLFF
>few|.|TRBV19|12|TRBJ2-7
TGTGCCAGTAGTCGCGGGGACTACGAGCAGTACTTC
CASSRGDYEQYF
>.|TRBD1|TRBV9|14|TRBJ2-7
TGTGCCAGCAGCGCGACAGGGACGCGCTACGAGCAGTACTTC
CASSATGTRYEQYF
>.|.|TRBV5-8|15|TRBJ2-2
TGTGCCAGCAGCCCCGGGACAAAGAACACCGGGGAGCTGTTTTTT
CASSPGTKNTGELFF
>few|.|TRBV5-4|14|TRBJ2-7
TGTGCCAGCAGTTCCGAACGGGGGATCTACGAGCAGTACTTC
CASSSERGIYEQYF
>few|TRBD1|TRBV6-1|15|TRBJ1-2
TGTGCCAGCAGTGAAGCTACGACAGGGGTCTATGGCTACACCTTC
CASSEATTGVYGYTF
>once|TRBD1|TRBV11-3|13|TRBJ1-2
TGTGCCAGCAGCTTAGATTCAGGGGGAGGCTACACCTTC
CASSLDSGGGYTF
>.|.|TRBV6-5|15|TRBJ1-2
TGTGCCAGCAGTCAAAGGGTATGGGGGGGAGATGGCTACACCTTC
CASSQRVWGGDGYTF
>once|TRBD1|TRBV7-8|15|TRBJ2-1
TGTGCCAGCAGCTCATGGACAGGGATCTACAATGAGCAGTTCTTC
CASSSWTGIYNEQFF
>.|TRBD1|TRBV10-3|15|TRBJ2-1
TGTGCCATCAGTGAGTCCGGGACAGGGGCCCGGTGGCAGTTCTTC
CAISESGTGARWQFF
>once|.|TRBV6-5|14|TRBJ1-1
TGTGCCAGCAGTTACCAGGGTTGGGGCACTGAAGCTTTCTTT
CASSYQGWGTEAFF
>once|TRBD1|TRBV9|16|TRBJ2-1
TGTGCCAGCTCCTCCCCCACAGGGGCGCATTACAATGAGCAGTTCTTC
CASSSPTGAHYNEQFF
>.|.|TRBV15|14|TRBJ2-7
TGTGCCACCAGCAGAGATACTCTAACCTACGAGCAGTACTTC
CATSRDTLTYEQYF
>.|TRBD1|TRBV5-4|14|TRBJ2-2
TGTGCCAGCAGCCAAGGACAGGTTACCGGGGAGCTGTTTTTT
CASSQGQVTGELFF
>.|.|TRBV12-3/TRBV12-4|11|TRBJ2-2
TGTGCCAGCAGGATTCAGGGGGAGCTGTTTTTT
CASRIQGELFF
>.|.|TRBV11-2|15|TRBJ1-1
TGTGCCAGCAGCCGGTTTTTGGGGGGGAACACTGAAGCTTTCTTT
CASSRFLGGNTEAFF
>.|.|TRBV10-2|14|TRBJ1-2
TGCGCCAGCAGTGCAGGACTAGGGACCGATGGCTACACCTTC
CASSAGLGTDGYTF
>.|.|TRBV9|15|TRBJ2-1
TGTGCCAGCAGCCCCCGGAGGGGGGGCCTCAATGAGCAGTTCTTC
CASSPRRGGLNEQFF
>.|.|TRBV9|18|TRBJ2-6
TGTGCCAGCAGCGTAGCAGGGCGGTTACGCTCTGGGGCCAACGTCCTGACTTTC
CASSVAGRLRSGANVLTF
>.|TRBD1|TRBV7-2|16|TRBJ1-2
TGTGCCAGCAGCTTAGTCGGATCAGGGGGCGCGGAGGGCTACACCTTC
CASSLVGSGGAEGYTF
>.|.|TRBV11-3|13|TRBJ1-2
TGTGCCAGCAGCTTCCAGGAAGGCTATGGCTACACCTTC
CASSFQEGYGYTF